This paragraph covers one TCR beta chain sequence. Antigen: not known. Amplification used 60 Vbeta primers and 13 Jbeta primers. The method was immunoSEQ multiplex PCR; TCRdb's version includes in-frame clones alone and lacks a portion of them. This table holds around 25,000 clones. Germline CDR1 SGHNT, CDR2 YENEEA. The CDR3 runs 13 residues. Trimming left V 5 bases short and J 6 bases short, with 13 bases between. This sample was included in a study of cytomegalovirus exposure and HLA in healthy donors. Study-wide points: In a later analysis, DRB1 alleles had the most associated TCRs; HLA-C alleles the fewest. TCR beta V segments were, for the most part, productive about 87% or about 30% of the time in an earlier analysis.

This TCR derives from a male donor in good health and CMV-seropositive. The sample taken for sequencing was PBMCs. The chain is built from TRBV11-3 and TRBJ1-1; maybe TRBD1 (5 bases). CDR3 loop: CASSPQGGAEAFF. The DNA of the CDR3 is TGTGCCAGCAGCCCCCAGGGCGGGGCTGAAGCTTTCTTT.